This is a list of T cell receptor beta chains from one sample in a study of T cells in Graves' hyperthyroidism and ophthalmopathy. MiXCR, run by TCRdb on the multiplex PCR reads, gives a single entry per CDR3 protein. Of 500,000 to 750,000 distinct CDR3 sequences listed, 15% to 17% are singletons. Material for sequencing was blood. The receptor set was obtained from a woman aged 30 to 39 with Graves' hyperthyroidism. CDR3s include the opening cysteine and the closing phenylalanine or tryptophan. D genes are given only for firm matches. Expanded clones are given a class, and other clones once, few, many or no size at all.

v_call	clone_size	d_call	j_call	cdr3_nt	cdr3_aa
TRBV7-2	many	.	TRBJ2-1	TGTGCCAGCAGCTTTTCAGGAACAAACAATGAGCAGTTCTTC	CASSFSGTNNEQFF
TRBV7-2	many	TRBD2	TRBJ2-1	TGTGCCAGCAGCGCAGTTGGGACTAGCACCCGATCCTACAATGAGCAGTTCTTC	CASSAVGTSTRSYNEQFF
TRBV7-4	many	TRBD2	TRBJ2-7	TGTGCCAGCAGCTGGGCCGGGACTAGCGGGTTTTTTAGCTCCTACGAGCAGTACTTC	CASSWAGTSGFFSSYEQYF
TRBV7-2	once	TRBD2	TRBJ2-5	TGTGCCAGCAGCTTAGCCTCCGGGGGGATCGGACTAGCGGGAGGAGAAGAGACCCAGTACTTC	CASSLASGGIGLAGGEETQYF
TRBV20-1	many	TRBD2	TRBJ2-7	TGCAGTGCTCTAGCGGACTACGCCTACGAGCAGTACTTC	CSALADYAYEQYF
TRBV18	few	TRBD1	TRBJ1-1	TGTGCCAGCTCTCCACAGGGGGAATTAAACACTGAAGCTTTCTTT	CASSPQGELNTEAFF
TRBV20-1	many	.	TRBJ1-2	TGCAGTGCTAGACCCTCCTTGGGCAGGGGAGATAGCGGCTACACCTTC	CSARPSLGRGDSGYTF
TRBV28	many	.	TRBJ1-2	TGTGCCAGCGGTGTCACGGAGAACTATGGCTACACCTTC	CASGVTENYGYTF
TRBV20-1	.	.	TRBJ2-7	TGCAGTGCTAGGGGCAGCAGACAATCCTACGAGCAGTACTTC	CSARGSRQSYEQYF
TRBV2	many	TRBD2	TRBJ2-7	TGTGCCAGCAAGAGGGAACTAGCGGTATACGAGCAGTACTTC	CASKRELAVYEQYF
TRBV10-3	.	TRBD1	TRBJ1-2	TGTGCCATCAGTGCAAATTCCGGGACAGGGGGCGAGAATGGCTACACCTTC	CAISANSGTGGENGYTF
TRBV12-3/TRBV12-4	few	.	TRBJ2-7	TGTGCCAGCAGTTTAGAGGATCGTCCCGAGCAGTACTTC	CASSLEDRPEQYF
TRBV20-1	many	.	TRBJ2-1	TGCAGTGCTAGATTAGCGGAGTACAATGAGCAGTTCTTC	CSARLAEYNEQFF
TRBV3-1	.	TRBD2	TRBJ2-3	TGTGCCAGCAGCCCATGGCTAGCGGGAGGGACAGATACGCAGTATTTT	CASSPWLAGGTDTQYF
TRBV7-8	.	TRBD1	TRBJ2-7	TGTGCCAGCAGCATGGACAGGGGATACGAGCAGTACTTC	CASSMDRGYEQYF
TRBV6-2/TRBV6-3	.	.	TRBJ1-1	TGTGCCAGCAGTTTCAGAGTGGCTGCGGAAGCTTTCTTT	CASSFRVAAEAFF
TRBV27	many	.	TRBJ2-7	TGTGCCAGCAGCTTTCAGGGACGGGACGAGCAGTACTTC	CASSFQGRDEQYF
TRBV2	once	.	TRBJ2-2	TGTGCCAGCACCGAACAGGGACCCCAGGGGGAGCTGTTTTTT	CASTEQGPQGELFF
TRBV14	.	.	TRBJ2-1	TGTGCCAGCAGCCCTCGAGTGAGGAGGGCTTCCTACAATGAGCAGTTCTTC	CASSPRVRRASYNEQFF